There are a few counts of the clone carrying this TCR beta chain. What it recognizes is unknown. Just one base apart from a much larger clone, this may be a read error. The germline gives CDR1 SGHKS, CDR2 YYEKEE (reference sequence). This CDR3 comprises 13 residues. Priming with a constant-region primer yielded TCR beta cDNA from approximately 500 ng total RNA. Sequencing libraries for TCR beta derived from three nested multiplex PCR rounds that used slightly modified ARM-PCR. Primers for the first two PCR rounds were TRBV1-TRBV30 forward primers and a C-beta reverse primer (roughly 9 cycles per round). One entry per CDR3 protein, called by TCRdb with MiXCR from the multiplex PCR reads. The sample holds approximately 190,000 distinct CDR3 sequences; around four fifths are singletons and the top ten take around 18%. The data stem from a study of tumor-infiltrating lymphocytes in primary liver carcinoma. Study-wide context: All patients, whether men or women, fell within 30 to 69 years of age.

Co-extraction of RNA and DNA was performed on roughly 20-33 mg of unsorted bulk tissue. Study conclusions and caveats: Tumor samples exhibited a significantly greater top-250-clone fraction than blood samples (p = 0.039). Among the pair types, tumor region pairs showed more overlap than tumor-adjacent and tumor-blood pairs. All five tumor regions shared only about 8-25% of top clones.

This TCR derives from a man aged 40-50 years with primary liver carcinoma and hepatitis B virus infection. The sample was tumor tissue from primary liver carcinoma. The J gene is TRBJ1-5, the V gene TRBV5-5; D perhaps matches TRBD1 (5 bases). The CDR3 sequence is CANSLGEYQPQHF. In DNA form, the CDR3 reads TGTGCCAACAGCTTGGGGGAGTATCAGCCCCAGCATTTT.